The 9 T cell receptor beta chains below come from one sample, sequenced in a study of cytomegalovirus exposure and HLA in healthy donors. The PCR made use of 60 Vbeta and 13 Jbeta primers. Assay: immunoSEQ multiplex PCR; the TCRdb copy retains only in-frame clones and omits some. The sample holds 170,000 or so clones, 75% to 85% seen once. Sequenced: PBMCs. These receptor sequences come from a woman aged 25 to 39 in good health and CMV-seropositive.

In this sample, this clone turned up a few times. The chain is built from TRBV2 and TRBJ2-3, with 7 positions matching TRBD1. J lost 0 bases, V lost 5 bases, and 8 bases had no gene match. This CDR3 spans 16 amino acids. The germline gives CDR1 SNHLY, CDR2 FYNNEI. This CDR3 is CASSNLRQGSTDTQYF. In DNA, the CDR3 is TGTGCCAGCAGTAACCTAAGACAGGGTAGCACAGATACGCAGTATTTT.

The chain employs TRBV7-2 and TRBJ2-7; the D is unclear. Per the germline V gene, CDR1 is SGHTA and CDR2 is FQGNSA. The CDR3 runs 14 residues. Trimming removed 5 bases at V and 3 bases at J, with 14 bases between. The CDR3 bases are TGTGCCAGCAGCCGAGATCCCCACCTCTACGAGCAGTACTTC. Protein: CASSRDPHLYEQYF. The variable domain in full, with the rest retrieved from reference TRBV7-2 and TRBJ2-7, is GAGVSQSPSNKVTEKGKDVELRCDPISGHTALYWYRQSLGQGLEFLIYFQGNSAPDKSGLPSDRFSAERTGGSVSTLTIQRTQQEDSAVYLCASSRDPHLYEQYFGPGTRLTVT.

The gene calls are TRBV6-5 and TRBJ1-1, with a weak D call TRBD1 (6 bases). Germline assignment: CDR1 MNHEY and CDR2 SVGAGI. There are 15 residues in the CDR3. Between the trimmed V and J ends, which lost 4 bases and 0 bases, there was a span of 12 bases. CDR3 in amino acids: CASSWTAKMNTEAFF. The CDR3 DNA follows: TGTGCCAGCAGTTGGACAGCCAAGATGAACACTGAAGCTTTCTTT.

The chain joins TRBV30 to TRBJ1-3, with D possibly matching TRBD1 (5 bases). CDR3 length: 14 amino acids. Trimming cost V 2 bases and J 4 bases, with 12 bases left between them. Germline CDR1 and CDR2: GTSNPN and SVGIG (reference sequence). The CDR3 protein is CAWSPGTSGNTIYF. The CDR3 DNA follows: TGTGCCTGGAGTCCCGGGACTTCAGGAAACACCATATATTTT.

This clone was recorded only once. The V gene is TRBV29-1, the J gene TRBJ2-5, with 7 bases matching TRBD2. With V trimmed by 6 bases and J by 4 bases, 8 bases remained unmatched. Germline lookup yields CDR1 SQVTM and CDR2 ANQGSEA. There are 13 residues in the CDR3. The CDR3 loop is CSVVRGRGETQYF. CDR3 bases: TGCAGCGTCGTTCGCGGGAGAGGAGAGACCCAGTACTTC. The full variable domain, with the rest looked up from reference TRBV29-1 and TRBJ2-5, is SAVISQKPSRDICQRGTSLTIQCQVDSQVTMMFWYRQQPGQSLTLIATANQGSEATYESGFVIDKFPISRPNLTFSTLTVSNMSPEDSSIYLCSVVRGRGETQYFGPGTRLLVL.

The chain combines TRBV2 with TRBJ2-4; 7 positions agree with TRBD1. CDR3 size: 15 residues. The ends lost 2 bases at V and 7 bases at J; junction bases unmatched: 8. Germline assignment: CDR1 SNHLY and CDR2 FYNNEI. The CDR3 loop is CASSERGQVRNIQYF. In nucleotides, the CDR3 is TGTGCCAGCAGTGAAAGGGGGCAGGTGAGGAACATTCAGTACTTC.

The chain recombines TRBV11-3 with TRBJ1-5; 8 bases map to TRBD1. This CDR3 contains 15 residues. Germline V gives CDR1 SGHNT, CDR2 YENEEA. With V trimmed by 5 bases and J by 0 bases, 3 bases remained unmatched. The CDR3 nucleotides read TGTGCCAGCAGCCACGGGACAGGTAGCAATCAGCCCCAGCATTTT. Encoded protein: CASSHGTGSNQPQHF.

The rearrangement uses TRBV11-2 and TRBJ2-7; TRBD2 aligns across 10 bases. The CDR3 extends over 15 amino acids. Germline CDR1 is SGHAT and CDR2 is FQNNGV. Unmatched junction bases numbered 6, after V lost 1 base and J lost 6 bases. The CDR3 protein is CASSLGLAGASEQYF. CDR3 coding DNA: TGTGCCAGCAGCTTAGGTCTAGCGGGAGCGTCCGAGCAGTACTTC.

This clone was counted only a few times. The V call is TRBV5-1, the J call TRBJ2-7; 9 positions agree with TRBD2. Germline lookup yields CDR1 SGHRS and CDR2 YFSETQ. V lost 4 bases and J lost 1; bases outside the gene matches: 9. This CDR3 region has 16 residues. CDR3 sequence: CASSRSGSSNSYEQYF. The CDR3 bases are TGCGCCAGCAGCCGTAGCGGGAGTTCCAATTCCTACGAGCAGTACTTC.